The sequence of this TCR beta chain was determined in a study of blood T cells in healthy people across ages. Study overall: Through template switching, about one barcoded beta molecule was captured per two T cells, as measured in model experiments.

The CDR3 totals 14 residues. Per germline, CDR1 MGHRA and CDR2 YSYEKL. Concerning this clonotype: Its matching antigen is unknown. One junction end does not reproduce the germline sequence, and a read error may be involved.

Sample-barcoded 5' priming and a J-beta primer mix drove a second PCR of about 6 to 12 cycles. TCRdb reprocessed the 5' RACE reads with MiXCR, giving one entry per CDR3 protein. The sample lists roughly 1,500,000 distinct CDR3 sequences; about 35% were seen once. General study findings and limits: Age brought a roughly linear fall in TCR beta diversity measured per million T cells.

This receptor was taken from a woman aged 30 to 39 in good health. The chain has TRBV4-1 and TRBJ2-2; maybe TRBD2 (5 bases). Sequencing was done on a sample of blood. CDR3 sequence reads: CASSQDGNTGERFF. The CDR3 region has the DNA TGCGCCAGCAGCCAAGACGGGAACACCGGGGAGCGGTTTTTT.